The 9 T cell receptor beta chains below all came from one sample that was sequenced in a study of early T cells in non-severe SARS-CoV-2 infection. One entry per CDR3 protein results from TCRdb running MiXCR on the 5' RACE reads. The data contain tens of thousands of distinct CDR3 sequences, about 4.3% of them singletons. The sample comprised whole blood. Receptors originate from an adult who was a healthcare worker with PCR-confirmed SARS-CoV-2 infection or an uninfected control (not recorded which).

The sample holds many counts of this clonotype. The chain carries TRBV5-1 and TRBJ1-1, with D perhaps matching TRBD1 (6 bases). V lost 4 bases, J lost 12 bases, and 22 bases lay in between. Germline CDR1 is SGHRS and CDR2 is YFSETQ. CDR3 length: 14 residues. In nucleotides, the CDR3 is TGCGCCAGCAGCCCGGATTTGGGGTACAGGGAAACTTTCTTT. Translated: CASSPDLGYRETFF.

This clonotype was seen only a few times. The chain couples TRBV15 to TRBJ1-4; D unresolved. This CDR3 contains 15 residues. Germline loops: CDR1 LNHNV, CDR2 YYDKDF (reference sequence). V lost 3 bases and J lost 5, with 13 bases in between. CDR3 amino acids: CATSSHLPANEKLFF. The CDR3 DNA sequence: TGTGCCACCAGCAGCCACCTTCCCGCGAATGAAAAACTGTTTTTT.

This clonotype was seen more than once but under ten times. The rearrangement uses TRBV7-9 and TRBJ1-5; TRBD1 is a possible D gene (6 bases). Germline V gene sequence: CDR1 SEHNR, CDR2 FQNEAQ (reference sequence). V was cut by 4 bases and J by 3 bases, with 13 bases left in between. This CDR3 spans 15 amino acids. CDR3 coding DNA: TGTGCCAGCAGCTCGGAAACAGGGATCAATCAGCCCCAGCATTTT. Protein: CASSSETGINQPQHF.

In its sample, this clonotype ranks as medium-sized. The chain is built from TRBV6-5 and TRBJ2-3, with 7 positions matching TRBD2. The CDR3 contains 12 residues. The germline CDR1 and CDR2 sequences are MNHEY and SVGAGI. The ends lost 6 bases at V and 7 bases at J; junction bases unmatched: 4. The CDR3 DNA sequence: TGTGCCAGCAGGGGAGGGCTTAATACGCAGTATTTT. It encodes CASRGGLNTQYF.

J is TRBJ2-6 and V is TRBV5-1; D is unclear. This CDR3 is built from 15 residues. The germline V and J ends were trimmed by 2 bases and 0 bases, with 6 bases remaining between them. Germline V CDR1 and CDR2: SGHRS, YFSETQ. CDR3 DNA sequence: TGCGCCAGCAGCTTTTTCACCTCTGGGGCCAACGTCCTGACTTTC. This encodes CASSFFTSGANVLTF. Full variable domain (missing parts from reference TRBV5-1 and TRBJ2-6): KAGVTQTPRYLIKTRGQQVTLSCSPISGHRSVSWYQQTPGQGLQFLFEYFSETQRNKGNFPGRFSGRQFSNSRSEMNVSTLELGDSALYLCASSFFTSGANVLTFGAGSRLTVL.

This clonotype was seen only a few times. The rearrangement links TRBV7-2 to TRBJ2-3, with D unresolved. Between the trimmed V and J ends, which lost 1 base and 0 bases, there was a span of 8 bases. Germline lookup yields CDR1 SGHTA and CDR2 FQGNSA. The CDR3 extends over 15 amino acids. The chain's CDR3 is CASSLVLDSTDTQYF. The CDR3 DNA reads TGTGCCAGCAGCTTAGTATTAGATAGCACAGATACGCAGTATTTT.

There are many counts of this clonotype. This chain links TRBV20-1 with TRBJ2-1, with 12 positions matching TRBD2. The V gene's germline CDR1 is DFQATT and CDR2 SNEGSKA (reference sequence). The junction had 9 bases not matched to a gene; V was cut back by 5 bases and J by 7 bases. The CDR3 consists of 15 residues. CDR3 region: CSAPHSLAGGNEQFF. For the CDR3, the DNA is TGCAGTGCTCCGCATTCACTAGCGGGAGGAAATGAGCAGTTCTTC.

There are many counts of this clonotype. The chain has TRBV13 and TRBJ2-1; TRBD1 agrees at 11 bases. This CDR3 has 16 residues. After removal of 5 bases from V and 6 bases from J, the junction contained 9 bases not matched to a gene. The V gene's germline CDR1 is PRHDT and CDR2 FYEKMQ (reference sequence). The CDR3 protein is CASSASGTGGPNEQFF. In DNA, the CDR3 is TGTGCCAGCAGCGCCTCCGGGACAGGGGGGCCCAATGAGCAGTTCTTC.

This clonotype showed up many times. The V gene is TRBV9, the J gene TRBJ1-6, with D tentatively TRBD1 (5 bases). The CDR3 contains 15 residues. The V gene lost 3 bases and the J gene lost 6 bases, with 13 bases spanning the gap. Germline values: CDR1 SGDLS, CDR2 YYNGEE. CDR3 DNA: TGTGCCAGCAGCGCATGGGGCGGATCTAATTCACCCCTCCACTTT. Amino acids: CASSAWGGSNSPLHF.